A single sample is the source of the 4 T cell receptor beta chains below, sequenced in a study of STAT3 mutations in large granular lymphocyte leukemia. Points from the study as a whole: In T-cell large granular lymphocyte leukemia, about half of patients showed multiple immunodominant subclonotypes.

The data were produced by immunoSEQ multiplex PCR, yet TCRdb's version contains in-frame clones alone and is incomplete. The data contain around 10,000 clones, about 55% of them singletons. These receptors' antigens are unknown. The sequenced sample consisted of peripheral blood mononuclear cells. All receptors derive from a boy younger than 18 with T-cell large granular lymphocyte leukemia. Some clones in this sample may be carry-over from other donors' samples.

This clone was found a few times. The CDR3 protein is CASSFNPRDSNSPLHF. CDR3 in DNA: TGTGCCAGCAGCTTTAACCCCCGGGACAGTAATTCACCCCTCCACTTT. The V and J genes are TRBV5-4 and TRBJ1-6; 7 positions match TRBD1. V lost 2 bases to trimming and J lost 6 bases; unmatched junction nucleotides: 8. CDR1 SGHNT and CDR2 YYREEE come from the germline V gene (reference sequence). CDR3 length equals 16 residues. The full variable domain, its missing parts supplied by reference TRBV5-4 and TRBJ1-6, is ETGVTQSPTHLIKTRGQQVTLRCSSQSGHNTVSWYQQALGQGPQFIFQYYREEENGRGNFPPRFSGLQFPNYSSELNVNALELDDSALYLCASSFNPRDSNSPLHFGNGTRLTVT.

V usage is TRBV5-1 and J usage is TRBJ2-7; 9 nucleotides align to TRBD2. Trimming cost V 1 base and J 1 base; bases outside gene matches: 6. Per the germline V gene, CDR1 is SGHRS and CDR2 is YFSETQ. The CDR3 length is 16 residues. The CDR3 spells CASSLTLAGHSYEQYF. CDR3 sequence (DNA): TGCGCCAGCAGCTTGACGCTAGCGGGACATTCCTACGAGCAGTACTTC. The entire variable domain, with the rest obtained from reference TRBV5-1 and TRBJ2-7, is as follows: KAGVTQTPRYLIKTRGQQVTLSCSPISGHRSVSWYQQTPGQGLQFLFEYFSETQRNKGNFPGRFSGRQFSNSRSEMNVSTLELGDSALYLCASSLTLAGHSYEQYFGPGTRLTVT.

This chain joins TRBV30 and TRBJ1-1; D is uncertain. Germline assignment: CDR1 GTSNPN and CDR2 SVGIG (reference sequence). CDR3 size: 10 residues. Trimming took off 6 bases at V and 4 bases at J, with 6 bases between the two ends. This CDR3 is CACCSTEAFF. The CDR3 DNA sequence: TGTGCCTGCTGTAGCACTGAAGCTTTCTTT.

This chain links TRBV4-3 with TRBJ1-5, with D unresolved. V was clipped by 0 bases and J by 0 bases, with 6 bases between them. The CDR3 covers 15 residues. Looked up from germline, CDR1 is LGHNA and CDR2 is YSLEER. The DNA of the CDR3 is TGCGCCAGCAGCCAAGACAGGTTTAGCAATCAGCCCCAGCATTTT. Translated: CASSQDRFSNQPQHF.